Here is one TCR beta chain with its context. Per germline, CDR1 SEHNR and CDR2 FQNEAQ (reference sequence). The V and J ends lost 10 bases and 8 bases, in that order; junction bases with no gene match: 16. The CDR3 is 15 residues long. Method: immunoSEQ multiplex PCR; TCRdb's copy keeps in-frame clones and lacks some. This table holds approximately 1.5 million clones, around 98.5% found once. This sample was included in a study of shared clonotypes between healthy human individuals. The chain is built from TRBV7-9 and TRBJ2-1; TRBD2 aligns across 8 bases. Sequenced input: naive CD4+ T cells sorted from blood. As to subset: CD45RA+ positively selected. The origin of this receptor is a man under 40 in good health. The CDR3 loop reads CATTTSSGSADEQFF. CDR3 sequence (DNA): TGTGCCACCACGACTTCCAGCGGGAGCGCCGATGAGCAGTTCTTC.